This record covers a single T cell receptor (beta chain). Its target is not known. Sequencing involved patients with CD8+CD57+ cell expansion previously shown by flow cytometry. The enrolled patients all had severe acquired aplastic anemia. By the time of blood sampling, patients had still received no therapy. The data are from a study of CD8+CD57+ T cells in acquired aplastic anemia. On the study more broadly: Sorted CD4+ and CD8+ cells yielded DNA averaging approximately 3.5 ug. Findings of the study overall: Researchers report that 25 to 35 CD8+ CDR3 sequences appeared in both patients and controls.

Germline V gene data show CDR1 as MNHEY and CDR2 as SVGAGI. The V gene lost 10 bases and the J gene lost 7 bases, with 20 bases spanning the gap. This CDR3 has 13 residues. Genomic DNA, the template, was used for profiling of the TCR beta VDJ and CDR3. MiXCR, applied by TCRdb to the reads, yields one record per CDR3 protein. The repertoire includes roughly 200,000 distinct CDR3 sequences, roughly 60% of them detected once, and roughly 64% sits in the top ten. Sequencing was performed on sorted CD4+, CD8+, or CD8+CD57+ T cells (not recorded which) from PBMCs. The chain uses TRBV6-5 and TRBJ2-7, with a weak D call TRBD1 (6 bases). The clonotype comes from a human donor with aplastic anemia. The CDR3: CATLGHSTGEQYF. The CDR3 DNA sequence: TGTGCCACCCTGGGACACTCGACGGGGGAGCAGTACTTC.